One sample yielded the 28 T cell receptor beta chains listed below, sequenced in a study of vaccination effects on CD4 cells after COVID-19. These TCRs' antigens remain unknown. CD4+ T cells were isolated after about nine days of culture. Clones were read by immunoSEQ multiplex PCR, and TCRdb kept only the in-frame ones, dropping some. This sample yields 25,000 to 30,000 clones, of which about 60% are seen a single time; almost 10% belongs to the top ten. The source material was CD4+ T cells from PBMCs cultured without peptide, sampled before COVID-19 vaccination. Every receptor here comes from a human donor who received a COVID-19 vaccine.

The table lists this clone with a count of one. The chain links TRBV2 to TRBJ2-3, with D possibly matching TRBD1 (6 bases). The CDR3 totals 16 residues. Germline-derived CDR1 and CDR2 are SNHLY and FYNNEI. V was trimmed by 6 bases and J by 0 bases, leaving 16 bases between them. This CDR3 is CASRGGQSRSTDTQYF. For the CDR3, the DNA is TGTGCCAGCAGGGGCGGACAGAGTAGGAGCACAGATACGCAGTATTTT.

The V gene is TRBV4-2, the J gene TRBJ2-5, with 11 bases identical to TRBD2. The CDR3 loop spans 18 amino acids. The trim removed 1 base at V and 5 bases at J, leaving 12 bases unmatched. Germline loops: CDR1 LGHNA, CDR2 YNFKEQ. In DNA, the CDR3 is TGTGCCAGCAGCCAAGTGAAAAATAGCGGGGGGGCCGGGGAGACCCAGTACTTC. This gives the protein CASSQVKNSGGAGETQYF.

The V call is TRBV5-1, the J call TRBJ1-6, with TRBD1 matching 9 bases. The CDR3 covers 15 residues. Trimming removed 4 bases from V and 7 bases from J; junction bases left unmatched: 6. Germline V gene lookup returns CDR1 SGHRS and CDR2 YFSETQ. The CDR3 spells CASSPRTGANSPLHF. For the CDR3, the DNA is TGCGCCAGCAGCCCAAGGACAGGGGCCAATTCACCCCTCCACTTT.

J is TRBJ2-5 and V is TRBV5-1, with D possibly matching TRBD2 (6 bases). V lost 1 base and J lost 5, with 18 bases in between. The CDR3 consists of 16 residues. Germline CDR1 and CDR2: SGHRS and YFSETQ. For the CDR3, the DNA is TGCGCCAGCAGCTTGAGCGCTCGCGGGGAACACGAGACCCAGTACTTC. Its protein is CASSLSARGEHETQYF. Looking up the rest from reference TRBV5-1 and TRBJ2-5 gives the full variable domain: KAGVTQTPRYLIKTRGQQVTLSCSPISGHRSVSWYQQTPGQGLQFLFEYFSETQRNKGNFPGRFSGRQFSNSRSEMNVSTLELGDSALYLCASSLSARGEHETQYFGPGTRLLVL.

This clone came up once. V usage is TRBV12-3 or TRBV12-4 and J usage is TRBJ2-5, with D possibly matching TRBD2 (6 bases). This CDR3 has 13 amino acids. The V end lost 8 bases, the J end lost 3 bases, and 13 bases lay between the germline ends. CDR3 loop: CASLLSGKETQYF. The CDR3 DNA reads TGTGCCAGCCTACTTAGCGGCAAAGAGACCCAGTACTTC.

This chain links TRBV20-1 with TRBJ2-7; D unresolved. Trimming pared 5 bases from V and 3 bases from J, leaving 8 bases between. The CDR3 extends over 11 amino acids. Germline V CDR1 and CDR2: DFQATT, SNEGSKA (reference sequence). CDR3 sequence (DNA): TGCAGTGCTCAGACGGACTACGAGCAGTACTTC. As protein: CSAQTDYEQYF.

This clone is deemed medium-sized. This chain links TRBV5-4 with TRBJ2-1; perhaps TRBD2 as D (5 bases). V lost 0 bases, J lost 9 bases, and 10 bases lay in between. Germline CDR1 reads SGHNT; CDR2 reads YYREEE (reference sequence). This CDR3 has 13 residues. The CDR3 sequence is CASSLERVSEQFF. In DNA form, the CDR3 reads TGTGCCAGCAGCTTGGAGAGGGTGTCTGAGCAGTTCTTC. Variable domain in full (rest from reference TRBV5-4 and TRBJ2-1): ETGVTQSPTHLIKTRGQQVTLRCSSQSGHNTVSWYQQALGQGPQFIFQYYREEENGRGNFPPRFSGLQFPNYSSELNVNALELDDSALYLCASSLERVSEQFFGPGTRLTVL.

The chain carries TRBV3-1 (or the pseudogene TRBV3-2) and TRBJ1-5; D unclear. V was pared by 0 bases and J by 6 bases, with 9 bases between. The CDR3 contains 14 residues. The germline gives CDR1 LGHDT, CDR2 YNNKEL (reference sequence). CDR3 sequence: CASSQESRGQPQHF. Written as DNA, the CDR3 is TGTGCCAGCAGCCAAGAATCCCGGGGTCAGCCCCAGCATTTT.

The V call is TRBV5-4, the J call TRBJ1-2; TRBD1 matches 11 bases. Looked up from germline, CDR1 is SGHNT and CDR2 is YYREEE (reference sequence). The CDR3 loop spans 14 amino acids. Trimming cost V 4 bases and J 8 bases; bases outside gene matches: 7. The DNA for the CDR3 is TGTGCCAGCAGCCCCGGACAGGGGGCGCGGGGCTACACCTTC. Protein: CASSPGQGARGYTF. Looking up the rest from reference TRBV5-4 and TRBJ1-2 gives the full variable domain: ETGVTQSPTHLIKTRGQQVTLRCSSQSGHNTVSWYQQALGQGPQFIFQYYREEENGRGNFPPRFSGLQFPNYSSELNVNALELDDSALYLCASSPGQGARGYTFGSGTRLTVV.

This sequence joins TRBV27 and TRBJ1-5; D not certain. With 5 bases removed from V and 2 bases from J, the gap between germline ends came to 10 bases. Germline CDR1 and CDR2: MNHEY and SMNVEV (reference sequence). The CDR3 totals 14 residues. The DNA of the CDR3 is TGTGCCAGCAGTCCCCTCATAGGCAATCAGCCCCAGCATTTT. Translating it yields CASSPLIGNQPQHF.

This clone has only one observation. This chain joins TRBV14 and TRBJ1-1; maybe TRBD1 (5 bases). CDR1 and CDR2 from the germline V gene are SGHDN and FVKESK. V was pared by 2 bases and J by 2 bases, with 12 bases between. The CDR3 spans 15 residues. As DNA, the CDR3 is TGTGCCAGCAGCCAAACCGACAGAATTAACACTGAAGCTTTCTTT. This sequence encodes CASSQTDRINTEAFF. Together with reference TRBV14 and TRBJ1-1, the CDR3 gives the full variable domain: EAGVTQFPSHSVIEKGQTVTLRCDPISGHDNLYWYRRVMGKEIKFLLHFVKESKQDESGMPNNRFLAERTGGTYSTLKVQPAELEDSGVYFCASSQTDRINTEAFFGQGTRLTVV.

This clone was recorded only once. As DNA, the CDR3 is TGTGCCAGCAGTTTATCCGGGGGCTATGGCTACACCTTC. Residues: CASSLSGGYGYTF. The chain carries TRBV12-3 or TRBV12-4 and TRBJ1-2; weak D call: TRBD1 (5 bases). Between the trimmed V and J ends, which lost 2 bases and 4 bases, there was a span of 8 bases. CDR3 size: 13 residues.

The sample holds a few counts of this clone. The rearrangement links TRBV5-4 to TRBJ2-3; D unclear. The V and J ends lost 4 bases and 2 bases respectively, with 5 bases between them. The CDR3 is 12 amino acids. Looked up from germline, CDR1 is SGHNT and CDR2 is YYREEE (reference sequence). The CDR3 loop reads CASSKHTDTQYF. CDR3 coding DNA: TGTGCCAGCAGCAAACACACAGATACGCAGTATTTT.

The V and J genes are TRBV2 and TRBJ2-2, with D uncertain. The CDR3 contains 14 residues. CDR1 and CDR2 from the germline V gene are SNHLY and FYNNEI. The V gene lost 4 bases and the J gene lost 4 bases, with 10 bases spanning the gap. CDR3 in DNA: TGTGCCAGCAGTGCAGACTTTCTCACCGGGGAGCTGTTTTTT. This encodes CASSADFLTGELFF. Drawing the rest from reference TRBV2 and TRBJ2-2, the complete variable domain is EPEVTQTPSHQVTQMGQEVILRCVPISNHLYFYWYRQILGQKVEFLVSFYNNEISEKSEIFDDQFSVERPDGSNFTLKIRSTKLEDSAMYFCASSADFLTGELFFGEGSRLTVL.

In this sample, this clone turned up once. The chain is built from TRBV5-5 and TRBJ2-1; weak D call: TRBD1 (5 bases). The germline V gene has CDR1 SGHKS and CDR2 YYEKEE (reference sequence). This CDR3 spans 13 amino acids. Trimming removed 7 bases at V and 4 bases at J, with 12 bases between. CDR3 residues: CASRLGQYNEQFF. In DNA, the CDR3 is TGTGCCAGCCGCCTTGGACAATACAATGAGCAGTTCTTC.

This clone has more than one count but fewer than ten. The chain combines TRBV6-5 with TRBJ1-4; D gene uncertain. The V gene lost 6 bases and the J gene lost 8 bases, with 13 bases spanning the gap. This CDR3 has 13 residues. Germline values: CDR1 MNHEY, CDR2 SVGAGI. The chain's CDR3 is CASRVNDLEKLFF. The CDR3 nucleotides are TGTGCCAGCAGGGTTAATGATTTAGAAAAACTGTTTTTT.

The CDR3 loop is CASSQGGTYIGLFF. The CDR3 DNA is TGTGCCAGCAGCCAAGGGGGGACTTACATCGGGCTGTTTTTT. The gene calls are TRBV3-1 (or the pseudogene TRBV3-2) and TRBJ2-2; possibly TRBD2 for D (6 bases). V lost 1 base and J 13 bases, leaving 16 bases between the germline ends. This CDR3 is built from 14 residues. Germline lookup yields CDR1 LGHDT and CDR2 YNNKEL (reference sequence).

The rearrangement uses TRBV30 and TRBJ2-7; D is unresolved. This CDR3 comprises 12 residues. Germline V gene data show CDR1 as GTSNPN and CDR2 as SVGIG (reference sequence). Trimming took 5 bases from V and 3 from J, leaving 11 bases between them. The CDR3 bases are TGTGCCTGGGCGGTGCAGAGCTACGAGCAGTACTTC. It codes for CAWAVQSYEQYF.

This clone was counted between two and nine times. The rearrangement joins TRBV2 to TRBJ1-4, with D perhaps matching TRBD1 (5 bases). CDR1 is SNHLY and CDR2 is FYNNEI in the germline V gene. The germline V and J ends were trimmed by 8 bases and 8 bases, with 12 bases remaining between them. The CDR3 has 12 amino acids. The CDR3 DNA is TGTGCCAGCTCCCAGGGCCGGGAAAAACTGTTTTTT. Its protein product is CASSQGREKLFF.

In its sample, this clone was seen a few times. The V gene is TRBV3-1 (or the pseudogene TRBV3-2), the J gene TRBJ1-2; possibly TRBD1 for D (6 bases). In germline, CDR1 is LGHDT, CDR2 YNNKEL (reference sequence). V shed 5 bases and J shed 7 bases, with 14 bases lying between them. The CDR3 is made up of 13 amino acids. CDR3 sequence reads: CASSYTGRSGYTF. The CDR3 DNA reads as TGTGCCAGCAGCTATACAGGGAGAAGTGGCTACACCTTC.

This chain joins TRBV6-4 and TRBJ2-2; TRBD1 matches 9 bases. CDR3 size: 15 residues. V was clipped by 2 bases and J by 4 bases; unmatched bases: 2. CDR1 is MRHNA and CDR2 is SNTAGT in the germline V gene. The CDR3 bases are TGTGCCAGCAGTGACCCGGGACAGGGCACCGGGGAGCTGTTTTTT. Its protein product is CASSDPGQGTGELFF.

The sample holds one count of this clone. The gene calls are TRBV5-4 and TRBJ2-4; TRBD2 might be the D (6 bases). The germline V gene has CDR1 SGHNT and CDR2 YYREEE (reference sequence). V was cut by 3 bases and J by 9 bases, with 16 bases left in between. CDR3 length equals 14 residues. CDR3 amino acids: CASSSREAQGIQYF. Written as DNA, the CDR3 is TGTGCCAGCAGCTCCAGGGAGGCCCAAGGCATTCAGTACTTC.

The V gene is TRBV6-4, the J gene TRBJ2-1; 15 bases align to TRBD2. CDR3 length: 18 amino acids. Germline CDR1 and CDR2: MRHNA and SNTAGT. V lost 4 bases to trimming and J lost 0 bases; unmatched junction nucleotides: 4. The CDR3 sequence: CASSAGTSGGSSYNEQFF. As DNA, the CDR3 is TGTGCCAGCAGTGCCGGGACTAGCGGGGGGAGCTCCTACAATGAGCAGTTCTTC.

The CDR3 region has the DNA TGTGCCAGCAGCCCTCTACCGGGACCCTTAGCCAAAAACATTCAGTACTTC. Its protein is CASSPLPGPLAKNIQYF. The rearrangement links TRBV13 to TRBJ2-4; D assignment may be TRBD1 or TRBD2 (5 bases each). This CDR3 contains 17 residues. The germline gives CDR1 PRHDT, CDR2 FYEKMQ (reference sequence). With 5 bases removed from V and 0 bases from J, the gap between germline ends came to 17 bases.

CDR3 amino acids: CASTPTGFSNQPQHF. In nucleotides, the CDR3 is TGTGCCAGTACCCCGACAGGGTTTAGCAATCAGCCCCAGCATTTT. The chain couples TRBV19 to TRBJ1-5, with TRBD1 identical over 7 bases. Per germline, CDR1 LNHDA and CDR2 SQIVND (reference sequence). This CDR3 is 15 amino acids long. The J segment lost 0 bases and the V segment lost 7 bases, leaving 6 bases of the junction unmatched.

The CDR3, as DNA: TGTGCCAGCAGCCAAGCGGGAGGGTATGCTTTCTTT. It codes for CASSQAGGYAFF. The chain couples TRBV3-1 (or the pseudogene TRBV3-2) to TRBJ1-1; D is undetermined. CDR1 LGHDT and CDR2 YNNKEL come from the germline V gene (reference sequence). Trimming took 1 base from V and 11 from J, leaving 11 bases between them. The CDR3 is 12 amino acids.

The chain is built from TRBV6-8 and TRBJ2-2; tentative D call: TRBD2 (6 bases). V was trimmed by 2 bases and J by 2 bases, leaving 21 bases between them. Germline assignment: CDR1 MNHGY and CDR2 SAAAGT. The CDR3 totals 19 residues. This chain's CDR3 is CASSYAGSGHQANTGELFF. CDR3 DNA sequence: TGTGCCAGCAGTTACGCGGGGAGCGGCCATCAAGCAAACACCGGGGAGCTGTTTTTT.

Only a few counts were recorded for this clone. V gene TRBV19 combines with J gene TRBJ1-2; 7 nucleotides align to TRBD1. V was pared by 5 bases and J by 2 bases, with 8 bases of the junction left unmatched. CDR1 is LNHDA, CDR2 SQIVND, per germline (reference sequence). The CDR3 covers 15 residues. The CDR3 spells CASSGGTDRNYGYTF. For the CDR3, the DNA is TGTGCCAGTAGTGGAGGGACAGACCGAAACTATGGCTACACCTTC.